This TCR beta chain was observed in a study of blood T cells in healthy people across ages. A second roughly 6 to 11 cycle PCR used barcoded and J-beta primers. TCRdb reprocessed the 5' RACE reads via MiXCR and lists one record per CDR3 protein. This table holds about 640,000 distinct CDR3 sequences, 58% found once. Germline loops: CDR1 PRHDT, CDR2 FYEKMQ (reference sequence). The trim removed 6 bases at V and 4 bases at J, leaving 2 bases unmatched. The length of the CDR3 is 13 residues. The V call is TRBV13, the J call TRBJ1-3; 8 nucleotides match TRBD1. The sequence came from a man aged 55-75 years in good health. Material: blood. The DNA for the CDR3 is TGTGCCAGCAGACAGGGGGACGGAAACACCATATATTTT. It is translated as CASRQGDGNTIYF.